The clone carrying this T cell receptor (beta chain) turned up a few times. These data originate in a study of T-cell memory formation after mild COVID-19. Trimming at V came to 7 bases and at J to 4 bases, leaving 17 bases not matched to a gene. This CDR3 is built from 18 residues. Using its own MiXCR run on the 5' RACE reads, TCRdb lists one record per CDR3 protein. The sample carries around 250,000 distinct CDR3 sequences, about a sixth recorded once. Sequenced: PBMCs or a T cell subset sorted from them (not recorded which). This receptor was identified in a man in his late teens or twenties who had mild COVID-19 (a few samples of this study predate the infection). Cell type and time point are not known. This rearrangement joins TRBV12-3 or TRBV12-4 to TRBJ2-2, with 8 positions matching TRBD2. CDR3 nucleotides: TGTGCCAGCACCCCCCAGAGTTGGTCGGGGGGGTCCACCGGGGAGCTGTTTTTT. Translated, it gives CASTPQSWSGGSTGELFF.